This T cell receptor beta chain appears in the sequencing data of a study of blood T cell repertoires in COVID-19. Sequenced by immunoSEQ multiplex PCR; TCRdb stores in-frame clones only, minus some. The profile shows under 250,000 clones, 92% of them singletons. A single count supports this clone. V was pared by 2 bases and J by 1 base, with 5 bases between. CDR3 length: 13 residues. Germline-derived CDR1 and CDR2 are MNHNS and SASEGT. Sequenced material: peripheral blood. This receptor was identified in a man between 25 and 39 years old with COVID-19, enrolled during active disease. The rearrangement joins TRBV6-1 to TRBJ1-1; no definite D call. CDR3 sequence reads: CASSENRNTEAFF. DNA of the CDR3: TGTGCCAGCAGTGAAAATAGGAACACTGAAGCTTTCTTT.